The TCR beta chain under discussion was sequenced for a study of shared clonotypes between healthy human individuals. General study findings and limits: Shared clonotypes across all four donors exceeded non-shared ones in generation probability. The naive CD4 repertoires of several donors were compared, and roughly 5% of clonotypes were shared.

Of note for this clone: Its antigen remains unidentified.

Template for every sorted-subset replicate PCR totaled roughly 200 ng DNA, some 30,000 T cell genomes. The repertoire was sequenced with immunoSEQ multiplex PCR; TCRdb's copy has only in-frame clones and lacks some. The table records around 1.9 million clones, around 93% of them present only once. Naive CD8 cells comprised CD45RO-negative, CCR7-positively selected cells, excluding terminally differentiated effector memory CD45RA+ cells. Recent acute infections and vaccinations were absent in the healthy HIV-negative adult donors. Input material: naive CD8+ T cells from PBMCs. The TCR originated in a man aged 18 to 35 in good health. Some clones in this sample may be carry-over from other donors' samples.

This CDR3 reads CASSQDWEELYEQYF. The CDR3 nucleotides read TGCGCCAGCAGCCAAGATTGGGAGGAGCTCTACGAGCAGTACTTC. The rearrangement links TRBV4-3 to TRBJ2-7; D is possibly TRBD2 (6 bases). This CDR3 is 15 amino acids long. V lost 0 bases, J lost 3 bases, and 12 bases lay in between. Germline V gene sequence: CDR1 LGHNA, CDR2 YSLEER.